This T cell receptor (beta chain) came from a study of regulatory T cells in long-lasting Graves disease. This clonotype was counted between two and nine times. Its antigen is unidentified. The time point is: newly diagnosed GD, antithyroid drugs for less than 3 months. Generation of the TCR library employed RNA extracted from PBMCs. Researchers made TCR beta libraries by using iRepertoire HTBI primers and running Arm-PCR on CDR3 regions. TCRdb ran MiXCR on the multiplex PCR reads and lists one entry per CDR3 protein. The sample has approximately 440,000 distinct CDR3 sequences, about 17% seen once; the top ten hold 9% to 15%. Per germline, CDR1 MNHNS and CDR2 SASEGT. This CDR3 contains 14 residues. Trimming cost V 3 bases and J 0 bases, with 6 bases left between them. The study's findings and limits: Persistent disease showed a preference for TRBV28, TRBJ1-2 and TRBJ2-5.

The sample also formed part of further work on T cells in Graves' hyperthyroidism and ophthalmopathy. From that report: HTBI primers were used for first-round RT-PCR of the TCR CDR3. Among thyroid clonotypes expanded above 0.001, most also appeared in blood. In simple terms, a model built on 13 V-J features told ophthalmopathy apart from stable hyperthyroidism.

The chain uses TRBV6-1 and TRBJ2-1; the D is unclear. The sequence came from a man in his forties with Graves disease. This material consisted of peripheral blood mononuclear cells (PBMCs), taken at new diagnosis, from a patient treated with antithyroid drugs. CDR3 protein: CASSEVFSYNEQFF. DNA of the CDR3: TGTGCCAGCAGTGAGGTTTTCTCCTACAATGAGCAGTTCTTC.